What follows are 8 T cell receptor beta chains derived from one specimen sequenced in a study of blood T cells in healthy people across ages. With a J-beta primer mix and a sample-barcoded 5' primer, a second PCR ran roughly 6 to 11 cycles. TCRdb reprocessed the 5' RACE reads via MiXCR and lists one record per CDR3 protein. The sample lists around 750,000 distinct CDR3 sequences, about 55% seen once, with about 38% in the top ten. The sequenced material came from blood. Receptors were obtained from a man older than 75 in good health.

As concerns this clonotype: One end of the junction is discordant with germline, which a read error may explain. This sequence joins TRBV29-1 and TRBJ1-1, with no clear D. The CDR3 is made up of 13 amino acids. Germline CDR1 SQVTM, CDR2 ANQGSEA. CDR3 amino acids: CSGWTPRDTEAFF. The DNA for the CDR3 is TGTAGCGGATGGACCCCCAGAGACACTGAAGCTTTCTTT.

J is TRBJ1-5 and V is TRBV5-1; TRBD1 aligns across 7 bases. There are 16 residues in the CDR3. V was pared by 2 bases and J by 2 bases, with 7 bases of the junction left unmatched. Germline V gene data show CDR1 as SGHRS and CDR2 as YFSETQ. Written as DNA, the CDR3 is TGCGCCAGCAGCTTAACGGGACAGCTGGGCAATCAGCCCCAGCATTTT. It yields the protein CASSLTGQLGNQPQHF.

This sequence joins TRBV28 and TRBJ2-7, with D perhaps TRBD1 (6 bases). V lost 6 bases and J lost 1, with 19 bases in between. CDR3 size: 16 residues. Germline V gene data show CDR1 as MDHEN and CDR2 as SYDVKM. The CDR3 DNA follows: TGTGCCAGCAGCCCCGGTCCCGGACAGTTTTCCTACGAGCAGTACTTC. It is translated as CASSPGPGQFSYEQYF.

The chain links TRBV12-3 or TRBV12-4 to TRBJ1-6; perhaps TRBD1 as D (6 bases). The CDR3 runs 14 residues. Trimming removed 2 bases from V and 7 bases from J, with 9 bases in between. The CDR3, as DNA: TGTGCCAGCAGTTTAACAGGGTGGAATTCACCCCTCCACTTT. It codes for CASSLTGWNSPLHF.

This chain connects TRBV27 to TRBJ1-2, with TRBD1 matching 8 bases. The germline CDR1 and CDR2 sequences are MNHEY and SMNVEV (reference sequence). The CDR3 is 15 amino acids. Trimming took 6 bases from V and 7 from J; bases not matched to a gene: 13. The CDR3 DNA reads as TGTGCCAGCAGCCGACGGGGACAGGAGGCCGGTGGCTACACCTTC. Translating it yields CASSRRGQEAGGYTF.

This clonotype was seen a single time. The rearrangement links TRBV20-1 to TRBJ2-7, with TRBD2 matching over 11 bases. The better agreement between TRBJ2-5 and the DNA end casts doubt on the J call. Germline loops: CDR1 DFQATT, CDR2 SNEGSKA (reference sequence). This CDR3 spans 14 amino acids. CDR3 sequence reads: CSARLLAGGETQYF. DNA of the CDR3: TGCAGTGCTAGACTGCTAGCGGGAGGAGAGACCCAGTACTTC.

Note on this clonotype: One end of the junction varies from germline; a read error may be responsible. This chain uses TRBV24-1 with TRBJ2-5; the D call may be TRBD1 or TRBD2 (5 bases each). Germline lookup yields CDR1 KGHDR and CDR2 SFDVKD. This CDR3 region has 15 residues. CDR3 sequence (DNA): TGTGCCACCAGTGAGCTGAGGGGCTGGCAAGAGGCCCAGTACTTC. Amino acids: CATSELRGWQEAQYF.

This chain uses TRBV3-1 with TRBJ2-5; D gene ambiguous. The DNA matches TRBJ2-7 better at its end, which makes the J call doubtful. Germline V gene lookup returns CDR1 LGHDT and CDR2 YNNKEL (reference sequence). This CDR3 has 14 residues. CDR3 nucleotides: TGTGCCAGCATGGCGGATCTCGGCTCCTACGAGCAGTACTTC. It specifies CASMADLGSYEQYF.